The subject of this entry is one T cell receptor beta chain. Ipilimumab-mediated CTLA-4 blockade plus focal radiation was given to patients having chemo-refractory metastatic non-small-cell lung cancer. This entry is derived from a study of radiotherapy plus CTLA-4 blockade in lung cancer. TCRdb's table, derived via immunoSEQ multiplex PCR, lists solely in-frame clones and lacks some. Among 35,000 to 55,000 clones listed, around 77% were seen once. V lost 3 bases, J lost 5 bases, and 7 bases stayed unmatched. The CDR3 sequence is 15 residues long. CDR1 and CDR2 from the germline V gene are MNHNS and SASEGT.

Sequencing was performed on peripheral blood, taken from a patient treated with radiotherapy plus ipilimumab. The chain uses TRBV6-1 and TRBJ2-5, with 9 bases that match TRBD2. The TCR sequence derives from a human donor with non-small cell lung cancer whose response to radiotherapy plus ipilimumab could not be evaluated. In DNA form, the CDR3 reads TGTGCCAGCAGTGAGAGGGCGGGAGGGGGGGAGACCCAGTACTTC. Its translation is CASSERAGGGETQYF.